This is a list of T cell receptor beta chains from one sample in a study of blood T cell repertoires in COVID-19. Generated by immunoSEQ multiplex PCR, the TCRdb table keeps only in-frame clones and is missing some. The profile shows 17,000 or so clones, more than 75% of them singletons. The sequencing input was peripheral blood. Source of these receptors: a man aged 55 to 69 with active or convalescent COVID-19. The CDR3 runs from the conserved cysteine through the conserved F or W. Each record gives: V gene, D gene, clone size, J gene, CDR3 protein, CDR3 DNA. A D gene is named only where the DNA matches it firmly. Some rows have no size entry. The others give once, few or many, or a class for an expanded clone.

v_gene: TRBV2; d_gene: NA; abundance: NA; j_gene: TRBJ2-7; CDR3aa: CASEALEQYF; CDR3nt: TGTGCCAGCGAGGCTCTGGAGCAGTACTTC
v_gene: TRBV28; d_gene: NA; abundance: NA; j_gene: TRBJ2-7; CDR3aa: CASHSARVQYF; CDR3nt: TGTGCCAGCCACTCAGCGAGGGTGCAGTACTTC
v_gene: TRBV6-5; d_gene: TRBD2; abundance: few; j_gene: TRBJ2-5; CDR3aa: CASGRGERETQYF; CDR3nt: TGTGCCAGCGGGAGGGGAGAACGGGAGACCCAGTACTTC
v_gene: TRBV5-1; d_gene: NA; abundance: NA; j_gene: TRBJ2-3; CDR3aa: CASSLWARLTDTQYF; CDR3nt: TGCGCCAGCAGCTTGTGGGCACGTTTAACAGATACGCAGTATTTT
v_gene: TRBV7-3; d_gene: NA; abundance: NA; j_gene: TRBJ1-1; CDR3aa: CASSPEPGSEAFF; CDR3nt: TGTGCCAGCAGTCCCGAACCGGGATCTGAAGCTTTCTTT
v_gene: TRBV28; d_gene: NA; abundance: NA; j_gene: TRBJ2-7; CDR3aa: CASQMISGGGYEQYF; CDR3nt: TGTGCCAGCCAAATGATATCGGGGGGCGGATACGAGCAGTACTTC
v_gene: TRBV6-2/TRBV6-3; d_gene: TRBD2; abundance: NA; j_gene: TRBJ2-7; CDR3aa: CASSYPQGGKGEQYF; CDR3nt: TGTGCCAGCAGTTATCCGCAGGGAGGGAAGGGCGAGCAGTACTTC
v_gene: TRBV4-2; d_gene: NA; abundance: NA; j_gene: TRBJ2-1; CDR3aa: CASSQETSIEQFF; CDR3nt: TGTGCCAGCAGCCAGGAAACTAGCATAGAGCAGTTCTTC
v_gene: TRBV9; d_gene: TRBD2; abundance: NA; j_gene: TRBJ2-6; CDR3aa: CASSDRGDANSGANVLTF; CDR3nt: TGTGCCAGCAGTGACCGGGGGGACGCAAACTCTGGGGCCAACGTCCTGACTTTC
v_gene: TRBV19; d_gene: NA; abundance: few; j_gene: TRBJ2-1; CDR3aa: CASTGFSYNEQFF; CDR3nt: TGTGCCAGTACGGGTTTCTCCTACAATGAGCAGTTCTTC
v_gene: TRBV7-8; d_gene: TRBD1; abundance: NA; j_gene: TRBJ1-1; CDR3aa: CASSLARDSNTEAFF; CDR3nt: TGTGCCAGCAGCTTAGCCCGGGACAGCAACACTGAAGCTTTCTTT
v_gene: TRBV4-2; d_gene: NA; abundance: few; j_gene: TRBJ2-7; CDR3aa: CASSQANRRGSYEQYF; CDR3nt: TGTGCCAGCAGCCAGGCCAACCGCAGGGGATCCTACGAGCAGTACTTC
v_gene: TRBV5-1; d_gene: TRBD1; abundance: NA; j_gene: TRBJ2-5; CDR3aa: CASSSPGQGARKTQYF; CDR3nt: TGCGCCAGCAGCTCCCCGGGACAGGGGGCGAGGAAGACCCAGTACTTC
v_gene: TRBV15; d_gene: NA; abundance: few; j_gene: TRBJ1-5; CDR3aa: CATSRAGQYQPQHF; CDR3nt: TGTGCCACCAGCAGGGCCGGACAGTATCAGCCCCAGCATTTT
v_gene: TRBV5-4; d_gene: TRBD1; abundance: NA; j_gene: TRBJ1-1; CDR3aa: CASSYDRDTEAFF; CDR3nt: TGTGCCAGCAGTTACGACAGGGACACTGAAGCTTTCTTT
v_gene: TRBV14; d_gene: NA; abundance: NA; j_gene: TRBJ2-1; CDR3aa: CASSQTMTNSGQFF; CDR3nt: TGTGCCAGCAGCCAGACCATGACTAACTCAGGCCAGTTCTTC
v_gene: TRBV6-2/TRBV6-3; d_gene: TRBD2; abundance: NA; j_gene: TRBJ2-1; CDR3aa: CASSPSGRARFEQFF; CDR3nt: TGTGCCAGCAGCCCTAGCGGGAGGGCCCGGTTCGAGCAGTTCTTC
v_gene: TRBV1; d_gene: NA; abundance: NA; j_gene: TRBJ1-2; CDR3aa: CTSREAYGYTF; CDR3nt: TGCACCAGCAGGGAGGCCTATGGCTACACCTTC
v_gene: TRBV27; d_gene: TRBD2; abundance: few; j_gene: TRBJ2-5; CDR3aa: CASSLAGGLQQGTQYF; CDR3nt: TGTGCCAGCAGTTTAGCGGGGGGCCTCCAACAGGGGACCCAGTACTTC
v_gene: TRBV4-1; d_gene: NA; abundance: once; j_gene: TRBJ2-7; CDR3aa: CASSQDEGFRGRGEQYF; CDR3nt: TGCGCCAGCAGCCAAGACGAAGGTTTTAGGGGAAGGGGCGAGCAGTACTTC
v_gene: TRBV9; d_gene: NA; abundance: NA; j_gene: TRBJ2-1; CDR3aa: CASSPQIAVYGEQFF; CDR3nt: TGTGCCAGCAGCCCCCAGATAGCGGTCTACGGTGAGCAGTTCTTC
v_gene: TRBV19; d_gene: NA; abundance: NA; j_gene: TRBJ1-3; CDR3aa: CASSPRGLSSGNTIYF; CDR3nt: TGTGCCAGTAGTCCTCGAGGCCTCAGCTCTGGAAACACCATATATTTT
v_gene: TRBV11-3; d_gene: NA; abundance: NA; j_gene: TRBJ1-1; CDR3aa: CASSARGNTEAFF; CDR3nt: TGTGCCAGCAGCGCACGCGGAAACACTGAAGCTTTCTTT
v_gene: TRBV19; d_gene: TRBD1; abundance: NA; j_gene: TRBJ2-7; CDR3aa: CASSEPGQGPSYEQYF; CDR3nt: TGTGCCAGTAGTGAACCGGGACAGGGACCCTCCTACGAGCAGTACTTC
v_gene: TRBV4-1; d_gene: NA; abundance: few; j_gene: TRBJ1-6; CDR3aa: CASSQVGGMALHF; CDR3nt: TGCGCCAGCAGCCAAGTCGGGGGTATGGCCCTCCACTTT
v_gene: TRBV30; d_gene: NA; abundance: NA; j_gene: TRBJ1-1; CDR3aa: CAVMGKTVGSAFF; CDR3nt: TGTGCCGTTATGGGCAAGACGGTTGGTTCGGCTTTCTTT
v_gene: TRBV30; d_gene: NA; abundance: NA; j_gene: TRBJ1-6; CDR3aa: CAWSVRGSSSYNSPLHF; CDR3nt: TGTGCCTGGAGTGTCCGCGGCAGTAGCTCCTATAATTCACCCCTCCACTTT
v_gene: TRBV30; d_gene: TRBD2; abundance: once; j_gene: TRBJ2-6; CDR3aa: CAGMTSGRRGANVLTF; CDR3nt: TGTGCCGGAATGACTAGCGGGAGGAGGGGGGCCAACGTCCTGACTTTC
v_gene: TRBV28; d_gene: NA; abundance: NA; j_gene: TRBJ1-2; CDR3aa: CASSRGGRANYGYTF; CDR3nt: TGTGCCAGCAGTAGGGGGGGCAGGGCTAACTATGGCTACACCTTC